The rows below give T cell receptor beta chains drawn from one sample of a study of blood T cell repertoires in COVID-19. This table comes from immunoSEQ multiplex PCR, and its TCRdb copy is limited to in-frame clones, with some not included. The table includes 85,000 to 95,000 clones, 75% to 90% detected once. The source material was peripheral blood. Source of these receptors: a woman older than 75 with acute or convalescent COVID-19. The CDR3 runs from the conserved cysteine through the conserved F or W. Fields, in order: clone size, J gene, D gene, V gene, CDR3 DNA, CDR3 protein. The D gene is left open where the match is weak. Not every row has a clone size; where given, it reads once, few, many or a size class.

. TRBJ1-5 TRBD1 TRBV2 TGTGCCAGCAAGCGGGACAGGGATGTTTTGGGCAATCAGCCCCAGCATTTT CASKRDRDVLGNQPQHF
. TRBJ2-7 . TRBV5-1 TGCGCCAGCAGCTTGCAGGGATACCGATCCTACGAGCAGTACTTC CASSLQGYRSYEQYF
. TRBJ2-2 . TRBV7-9 TGTGCCAGCAGCTACAGCACCGGGGAGCTGTTTTTT CASSYSTGELFF
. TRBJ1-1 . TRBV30 TGTGCCTGGAGTGGGGGGCGAAGAGACACTGAAGCTTTCTTT CAWSGGRRDTEAFF
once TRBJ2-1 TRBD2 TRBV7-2 TGTGCCAGCAGCTTAATTAAGCGGACTAGCGGGTTCAATGAGCAGTTCTTC CASSLIKRTSGFNEQFF
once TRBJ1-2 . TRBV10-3 TGTGCCATTTCGTCCCAGAAAATAAACTATGGCTACACCTTC CAISSQKINYGYTF
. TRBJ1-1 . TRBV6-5 TGTGCCACCATTCCCCGTCGGCAGGGAGGCACTGAAGCTTTCTTT CATIPRRQGGTEAFF
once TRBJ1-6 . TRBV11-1 TGTGCCAGCAGCTTATCAGGCGGGGGTGTTGGGTCACCCCTCCACTTT CASSLSGGGVGSPLHF
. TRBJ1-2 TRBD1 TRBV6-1 TGTGCCAGCAGTCCAACAGGGGAGTCATATGGCTACACCTTC CASSPTGESYGYTF
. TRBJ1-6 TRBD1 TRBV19 TGTGCCAGTAGTATTAGAGGACAGGATAATTCACCCCTCCACTTT CASSIRGQDNSPLHF
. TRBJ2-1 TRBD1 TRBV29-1 TGCAGCGTTGCGCGTGGGGACAGAGGGGGTTACAATGAGCAGTTCTTC CSVARGDRGGYNEQFF
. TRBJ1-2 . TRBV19 TGTGCCAGTAGTATGCAGGGTTATGGCTACACCTTC CASSMQGYGYTF
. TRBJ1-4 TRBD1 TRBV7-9 TGTGCCAGCAGCTTGAAGGGGGCGGGTGAAAAACTGTTTTTT CASSLKGAGEKLFF
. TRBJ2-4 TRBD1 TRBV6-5 TGTGCCAGCAGACCAGACAGGGCAGCCAAAAACATTCAGTACTTT CASRPDRAAKNIQYF
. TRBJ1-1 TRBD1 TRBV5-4 TGTGCCAGCAGGCAGGACAGGGGGTCGAACACTGAAGCTTTCTTT CASRQDRGSNTEAFF
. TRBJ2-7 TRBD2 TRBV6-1 TGTGCCAGCAGTGGAGGGACTAGCGGGGGGCGCTACGAGCAGTACTTC CASSGGTSGGRYEQYF